This T cell receptor (beta chain) is drawn from a study of radiation and T cells in renal cell carcinoma. Study context: Nephrectomy followed 15 Gy stereotactic body radiation by 4 weeks.

Time point indicated: blood 2 weeks post-SBRT. As for treatment: 15 Gy SBRT to primary tumor, nephrectomy 4 weeks later. The method was immunoSEQ multiplex PCR; TCRdb's version includes in-frame clones alone and lacks a portion of them. The data contain 45,000 to 55,000 clones, 75% to 90% of them singletons. Germline CDR1 reads SGHTA; CDR2 reads FQGNSA. The CDR3 runs 14 residues. The V and J ends lost 4 bases and 4 bases respectively, with 13 bases between them. This sequence originates from a woman between 70 and 85 years old with renal cell carcinoma. The V gene is TRBV7-2, the J gene TRBJ1-2; the D is unclear. The starting material was blood, obtained from a patient whose treatment included radiotherapy and nephrectomy. DNA of the CDR3: TGTGCCAGCAGCTCGCCTGCTCTAGCCTATGGCTACACCTTC. It specifies CASSSPALAYGYTF.